A selection of T cell receptor beta chains follows, all from one sample in a study of identical twins. TCRdb called the 5' RACE reads again in MiXCR, with one record for every CDR3 protein. The data contain a few hundred thousand distinct CDR3 sequences, roughly 18% of them singletons. Sequencing was done on a sample of naive T cells sorted from blood. The receptors stem from a man aged 50-59 years in good health. The CDR3 runs from the conserved cysteine through the conserved F or W. Each record gives: V gene, CDR3 protein.

V: TRBV29-1; CDR3: CSGRTGDFGYTF
V: TRBV4-1; CDR3: CASSSQLGLAVNSYEQYF
V: TRBV5-1; CDR3: CASSGGSTGELFF
V: TRBV3-1; CDR3: CASSRAGTGLFDEQYF
V: TRBV29-1; CDR3: CSVVPLINTDTQYF
V: TRBV19; CDR3: CASSMPGRGINEQFF
V: TRBV6-5; CDR3: CASSSPGGDTGELFF
V: TRBV3-1; CDR3: CASSQDRASGRSILDEQYF
V: TRBV20-1; CDR3: CSARGGGAYEQYF
V: TRBV4-1; CDR3: CASSQVGRADNHQFF
V: TRBV28; CDR3: CASRGRDRLTGANVLTF
V: TRBV4-3; CDR3: CASSQDPGGTLYEQYF
V: TRBV10-3; CDR3: CAIRQGGGTDTQYF
V: TRBV6-2/TRBV6-3; CDR3: CASRPGLAGYNEQFF
V: TRBV5-1; CDR3: CASSLLRAGGERWRKAFF
V: TRBV6-5; CDR3: CASSYGQAIPNYGYTF
V: TRBV10-3; CDR3: CAISEYRTRSTDTQYF
V: TRBV5-1; CDR3: CASSLTPGWELFF
V: TRBV20-1; CDR3: CSARLYGGANTGELFF
V: TRBV24-1; CDR3: CATSDLQSRSNEQFF
V: TRBV9; CDR3: CASSVGGKTYEQYF
V: TRBV20-1; CDR3: CSARATGEFGYTF
V: TRBV20-1; CDR3: CSAREGHTGELFF
V: TRBV10-3; CDR3: CAIRTDSTNYGYTF
V: TRBV20-1; CDR3: CSASRSGTGARQPQHF
V: TRBV5-4; CDR3: CASSSSGGQGVNTF
V: TRBV20-1; CDR3: CSARGYFSGGPDTQYF
V: TRBV7-7; CDR3: CASSPGGFTSTDTQYF
V: TRBV4-3; CDR3: CASSQDLRGPLSFF
V: TRBV5-1; CDR3: CASSLLGDGLDEQFF
V: TRBV7-8; CDR3: CASSTDGPGAVEAFF
V: TRBV20-1; CDR3: CSARVGGGRIDTQYF
V: TRBV7-2; CDR3: CASSPMTGGHEQYF
V: TRBV4-3; CDR3: CASSQDTYQETQYF
V: TRBV5-1; CDR3: CASSSRTGQETQYF
V: TRBV7-2; CDR3: CASTPKAVTTF
V: TRBV18; CDR3: CASSPPGLAEDTQYF
V: TRBV6-4; CDR3: CASSVPGGSVELFF
V: TRBV29-1; CDR3: CSVVGRLNTEAFF
V: TRBV20-1; CDR3: CSARDPGRGSYNSPLHF